These T cell receptor beta chains were read from a single sample in a study of T cells after yellow fever vaccination. TCRdb independently ran MiXCR on the 5' RACE reads; one entry per CDR3 protein. The repertoire consists of under 700,000 distinct CDR3 sequences, with around a sixth occurring once and the leading ten covering roughly a sixth. The sequencing here drew on PBMCs, taken less than 6 days after the first yellow fever vaccination. The source is a man aged 18-30 years who received the YFV17D yellow fever vaccine. CDR3s include the opening cysteine and the closing phenylalanine or tryptophan. A D gene is named only where the DNA matches it firmly. The listing skips clone size in some rows; elsewhere it reads once, few, many or a size class.

J	D	V	size	DNA	CDR3
TRBJ2-7	TRBD1	TRBV12-3/TRBV12-4	.	TGTGCCAGCAGCTCCCTGGACAGGGTCTTCGGCGAGCAGTACTTC	CASSSLDRVFGEQYF
TRBJ2-5	.	TRBV4-2	many	TGTGCCAGCAGCCAAGGGGCAGAAGAGACCCAGTACTTC	CASSQGAEETQYF
TRBJ2-1	.	TRBV4-1	.	TGCGCCAGCAGCCAAGTCATGGGAGATGAGCAGTTCTTC	CASSQVMGDEQFF
TRBJ1-5	TRBD1	TRBV7-2	.	TGTGCCAGCAGCTGGGACAGGGCGGGTAATCAGCCCCAGCATTTT	CASSWDRAGNQPQHF
TRBJ2-3	.	TRBV7-8	many	TGTGCCAGCAGCTTAGCCAAGGGGGGACGCGATACGCAGTATTTT	CASSLAKGGRDTQYF
TRBJ1-5	.	TRBV4-1	few	TGCGCCAGCAGCCAAGGAGGAGGTGGGCAGCCCCAGCATTTT	CASSQGGGGQPQHF
TRBJ2-1	TRBD2	TRBV11-2	.	TGTGCCAGCAGCTTCTCAGCGGGGGTACTGGTCCAGTTCTTC	CASSFSAGVLVQFF
TRBJ2-5	.	TRBV24-1	few	TGTGCCACCAGTGACACGCCGATGGAGACCCAGTACTTC	CATSDTPMETQYF
TRBJ2-2	.	TRBV12-3/TRBV12-4	.	.	CASSWGGPTPGSCFF
TRBJ2-5	.	TRBV4-3	.	TGCGCCAGCAGCCACAAGGCAGGGGAGCGCTTTTACCAAGAGACCCAGTACTTC	CASSHKAGERFYQETQYF
TRBJ1-6	TRBD1	TRBV4-2	.	TGTGCCAGCAGCCTCACAGACAGGGGTGGTTCACCCCTCCACTTT	CASSLTDRGGSPLHF
TRBJ2-5	.	TRBV14	few	TGTGCCAGCAGCCAAGCTGGGGACGCCTCCTTTCGGGAGACCCAGTACTTC	CASSQAGDASFRETQYF
TRBJ1-2	.	TRBV27	.	TGTGCCAGCAGTAGAGACCCCGCTCGAACGACCTCCTATGGCTACACCTTC	CASSRDPARTTSYGYTF
TRBJ2-3	.	TRBV6-5	.	TGTGCCAGCAGTTACTCGGTCGCAGGGGGGACTAGCACAGATACGCAGTATTTT	CASSYSVAGGTSTDTQYF
TRBJ1-5	.	TRBV20-1	.	TGCAGTGCTAGTCAAGCCGGGTACAGCAATCAGCCCCAGCATTTT	CSASQAGYSNQPQHF
TRBJ1-4	.	TRBV7-2	.	TGTGCCAGCAGCTGGGCCGGGGGGGCCGAAAAACTGTTTTTT	CASSWAGGAEKLFF
TRBJ2-1	TRBD1	TRBV11-2	.	TGTGCCAGCAGCTTGCCGGACCGTGGACAGGGGAGTTTGAATGAGCAGTTCTTC	CASSLPDRGQGSLNEQFF
TRBJ2-1	TRBD1	TRBV6-1	.	TGTGCCAGCAGATTCGACAGGGATACCTACAATGAGCAGTTCTTC	CASRFDRDTYNEQFF
TRBJ2-2	.	TRBV5-1	many	TGCGCCAGCAGCGACGACACCGGGGAGCTGTTTTTT	CASSDDTGELFF
TRBJ2-7	.	TRBV6-1	few	TGTGCCAGCAGTGACTGGCAGCCCTACGAGCAGTACTTC	CASSDWQPYEQYF
TRBJ2-5	.	TRBV10-3	.	TGTGCCATCAGTATGGGGAGACAAGAGACCCAGTACTTC	CAISMGRQETQYF
TRBJ2-7	.	TRBV7-8	.	TGTGCCAGCAGCTTCGGGGTTACGGGGTCCTACGAGCAGTACTTC	CASSFGVTGSYEQYF
TRBJ2-1	TRBD2	TRBV11-2	once	TGTGCCACGCGGGGGGGCTTTGATCAGTTCTTC	CATRGGFDQFF
TRBJ1-4	TRBD1	TRBV15	few	TGTGCCACCAGCGCCATAGACAGGGAGACTAATGAAAAACTGTTTTTT	CATSAIDRETNEKLFF
TRBJ1-2	.	TRBV7-9	many	TGTGCCAGCAGCCTGGACGGCTATGGCTACACCTTC	CASSLDGYGYTF
TRBJ2-1	TRBD2	TRBV7-9	few	TGTGCCAGCAGCTTACGAGCGGGGGGGCCCTACAATGAGCAGTTCTTC	CASSLRAGGPYNEQFF
TRBJ2-1	.	TRBV14	.	TGTGCCAGCAGCCAAAAAAACGGGGTTTCGCAGTTCTTC	CASSQKNGVSQFF
TRBJ2-5	.	TRBV24-1	.	TGTGCCACCAGTGATCCTTCGGGTGGGGGAGAGACCCAGTACTTC	CATSDPSGGGETQYF
TRBJ2-2	.	TRBV7-2	.	TGTGCCAGCTTCAGGGGCAACACCGGGGAGCTGTTTTTT	CASFRGNTGELFF
TRBJ2-5	TRBD2	TRBV7-8	.	TGTGCCAGCAGCCCATGGACTAGCGGGGGGTTCATAGAGACCCAGTACTTC	CASSPWTSGGFIETQYF
TRBJ2-2	.	TRBV5-1	.	TGCGCCAGCAGCATACAGGGAAACACCGGGGAGCTGTTTTTT	CASSIQGNTGELFF
TRBJ1-1	TRBD1	TRBV20-1	.	TGCAGTGCGACGACAGGGGCGGTGTTTGAAGCTTTCTTT	CSATTGAVFEAFF
TRBJ1-2	TRBD1	TRBV6-4	few	TGTGCCAGCTCCTCGGACAGGGCGGATCGCTACACCTTC	CASSSDRADRYTF
TRBJ1-4	.	TRBV20-1	few	TGCAGTGCTAGCGACGGCGCAACTAATGAAAAACTGTTTTTT	CSASDGATNEKLFF
TRBJ1-2	.	TRBV5-1	.	TGTGCCAGCAGTTTATCACAAAACTATGGCTACACCTTC	CASSLSQNYGYTF
TRBJ2-1	.	TRBV5-4	many	TGTGCCAGCAGCTTGGGAAAATGGGTGCGAATACAGAATGAGCAGTTCTTC	CASSLGKWVRIQNEQFF
TRBJ2-3	TRBD2	TRBV5-1	.	TGCGCCAGCAGCTTGACGGGACTAGCGGGAAGCACAGATACGCAGTATTTT	CASSLTGLAGSTDTQYF
TRBJ2-5	.	TRBV28	few	TGTGCCAGCATTGATGGGGGAGAGACCCAGTACTTC	CASIDGGETQYF
TRBJ2-2	.	TRBV5-1	.	TGCGCCAGCAGCTGGCTGGGCGGTTCGAACACCGGGGAGCTGTTTTTT	CASSWLGGSNTGELFF
TRBJ1-5	.	TRBV6-5	few	TGTGCCAGCAGTTACTCGTTAAGGGGAGAGAGCAATCAGCCCCAGCATTTT	CASSYSLRGESNQPQHF
TRBJ1-2	TRBD1	TRBV7-2	many	TGTGCCAGCAGCTCAAACAGGGGTGATGGCTACACCTTC	CASSSNRGDGYTF
TRBJ1-1	.	TRBV4-3	.	TGCGCCAGCAGCCTGATGACCTTGGGGACTGAAGCTTTCTTT	CASSLMTLGTEAFF